The 32 T cell receptor beta chains reported below all come from one sample, sequenced in a study of shared clonotypes between healthy human individuals. Produced via immunoSEQ multiplex PCR; TCRdb's table is partial and in-frame only. This repertoire shows 850,000 to 1,200,000 clones, under 80% found once; its top ten account for over 1.3%. Source material: memory CD4+ T cells sorted from blood. Subset defined: CD45RA-negative fraction. The receptor source for this set is a man younger than 35 in good health.

The genes are TRBV19 and TRBJ2-5; the D is unclear. Germline CDR1 LNHDA, CDR2 SQIVND (reference sequence). Deletions cut 4 bases from V and 2 bases from J, with 8 bases between. The CDR3 is made up of 13 amino acids. The CDR3 region is CASSTTQQETQYF. As DNA, the CDR3 is TGTGCCAGTAGTACGACACAGCAAGAGACCCAGTACTTC.

This CDR3 is CASSLRLTEGPLSYTF. As DNA, the CDR3 is TGCGCCAGCAGCTTGCGATTGACCGAGGGCCCCCTGAGCTACACCTTC. This chain links TRBV5-1 with TRBJ1-2; D unclear. Looked up from germline, CDR1 is SGHRS and CDR2 is YFSETQ. V was clipped by 1 base and J by 9 bases, with 22 bases between them. This CDR3 is built from 16 residues.

The gene calls are TRBV7-2 and TRBJ1-1, with 10 bases that match TRBD1. Germline-derived CDR1 and CDR2 are SGHTA and FQGNSA. The CDR3 loop spans 17 amino acids. V lost 3 bases, J lost 1 base, and 8 bases stayed unmatched. The CDR3 region is CASSFRGQGRGNTEAFF. The DNA for the CDR3 is TGTGCCAGCAGCTTCAGGGGACAGGGGAGGGGGAACACTGAAGCTTTCTTT.

This clone was counted a few times. The rearrangement joins TRBV5-1 to TRBJ2-5, with 8 positions matching TRBD1. Per germline, CDR1 SGHRS and CDR2 YFSETQ. Trimming took 4 bases from V and 5 from J; bases not matched to a gene: 10. CDR3 length: 15 amino acids. The CDR3 spells CASSNTGQGRETQYF. The DNA for the CDR3 is TGCGCCAGCAGCAATACTGGACAGGGCCGGGAGACCCAGTACTTC.

This rearrangement joins TRBV11-3 to TRBJ2-1; 10 nucleotides align to TRBD2. CDR3 size: 16 residues. The germline gives CDR1 SGHNT, CDR2 YENEEA. V gave up 1 base and J gave up 4 bases; unmatched junction bases: 4. CDR3 nucleotide sequence: TGTGCCAGCAGCTTAGGCGAGACTAGCGGGTACAATGAGCAGTTCTTC. Its protein product is CASSLGETSGYNEQFF.

V is TRBV10-2 and J is TRBJ2-2; tentative D call: TRBD1 (6 bases). CDR3 length: 14 amino acids. Per the germline V gene, CDR1 is WSHSY and CDR2 is SAAADI. V was trimmed by 5 bases and J by 1 base, leaving 8 bases between them. The CDR3 DNA reads TGCGCCAGCAGTCCGGACAGGAACACCGGGGAGCTGTTTTTT. It translates to CASSPDRNTGELFF.

The chain carries TRBV6-5 and TRBJ2-7; 7 bases line up with TRBD2. Germline CDR1 and CDR2: MNHEY and SVGAGI. J lost 6 bases, V lost 6 bases, and 14 bases had no gene match. The CDR3 contains 15 residues. The CDR3 loop is CASSSPSGRACEQYF. CDR3 sequence (DNA): TGTGCCAGCAGCAGCCCCAGTGGGAGGGCATGCGAGCAGTACTTC.

Note on this clone: The identical CDR3 is also encoded by other nucleotide sequences in the sample. The V and J genes are TRBV19 and TRBJ1-2; D is undetermined. Germline assignment: CDR1 LNHDA and CDR2 SQIVND (reference sequence). The CDR3 length is 14 residues. Trimming removed 1 base at V and 0 bases at J, with 6 bases between. The CDR3 nucleotides read TGTGCCAGTAGTATAGGGACGGCTAACTATGGCTACACCTTC. Translated, it gives CASSIGTANYGYTF.

V is TRBV7-2 and J is TRBJ2-1; 9 bases map to TRBD2. This CDR3 is built from 15 residues. Germline V gives CDR1 SGHTA, CDR2 FQGNSA. The junction had 6 bases not matched to a gene; V was cut back by 5 bases and J by 4 bases. The CDR3 DNA sequence: TGTGCCAGCAGCCCTGTTGCGGGAGGGTACAATGAGCAGTTCTTC. Its protein product is CASSPVAGGYNEQFF.

The rearrangement uses TRBV6-4 and TRBJ1-5; TRBD1 aligns across 8 bases. V lost 6 bases to trimming and J lost 8 bases; unmatched junction nucleotides: 9. The length of the CDR3 is 14 residues. Germline values: CDR1 MRHNA, CDR2 SNTAGT. The CDR3, as DNA: TGTGCCAGCAGGACCGACAGGGGTGTTAAGCCCCAGCATTTT. It yields the protein CASRTDRGVKPQHF.

The chain links TRBV19 to TRBJ2-7, with D maybe TRBD1 (5 bases). Trimming took 4 bases from V and 5 from J, leaving 6 bases between them. Germline lookup yields CDR1 LNHDA and CDR2 SQIVND (reference sequence). The CDR3 totals 11 residues. This chain's CDR3 is CASSTGNEQYF. The DNA of the CDR3 is TGTGCCAGTAGTACAGGGAACGAGCAGTACTTC.

This rearrangement joins TRBV29-1 to TRBJ2-6; 10 bases are shared with TRBD2. The J segment lost 0 bases and the V segment lost 4 bases, leaving 6 bases of the junction unmatched. Germline lookup yields CDR1 SQVTM and CDR2 ANQGSEA. This CDR3 is built from 17 residues. The CDR3 reads CSVVLLAGYSGANVLTF. The CDR3 DNA is TGCAGCGTTGTGCTACTAGCGGGATACTCTGGGGCCAACGTCCTGACTTTC.

This clone is labeled as medium-sized (0.01 to 0.1%). Within the sample, other DNA sequences also encode this same CDR3. This chain connects TRBV30 to TRBJ1-1; possibly TRBD1 for D (5 bases). V was pared by 2 bases and J by 2 bases, with 12 bases between. The CDR3 has 14 amino acids. CDR1 GTSNPN and CDR2 SVGIG come from the germline V gene (reference sequence). DNA for the CDR3: TGTGCCTGGAGTTTCCGGGACCGCAACACTGAAGCTTTCTTT. Its protein is CAWSFRDRNTEAFF. Complete variable domain (other parts from reference TRBV30 and TRBJ1-1): SQTIHQWPATLVQPVGSPLSLECTVEGTSNPNLYWYRQAAGRGLQLLFYSVGIGQISSEVPQNLSASRPQDRQFILSSKKLLLSDSGFYLCAWSFRDRNTEAFFGQGTRLTVV.

This clone was recorded at least ten times. The V and J genes are TRBV7-9 and TRBJ2-3; a possible D gene is TRBD1 (5 bases). V was pared by 0 bases and J by 2 bases, with 6 bases between. The CDR3 runs 14 residues. CDR1 is SEHNR, CDR2 FQNEAQ, per germline (reference sequence). The CDR3 protein is CASSLAGHTDTQYF. In DNA form, the CDR3 reads TGTGCCAGCAGCTTAGCGGGGCACACAGATACGCAGTATTTT.

Regarding this clone: Distinct nucleotide sequences in the sample also encode this CDR3. This CDR3 reads CASSLGRTNQPQHF. CDR3 bases: TGTGCCAGCAGCTTGGGACGGACCAATCAGCCCCAGCATTTT. The chain carries TRBV5-6 and TRBJ1-5, with unresolved D. V was pared by 0 bases and J by 3 bases, with 7 bases between. The length of the CDR3 is 14 residues. The germline CDR1 and CDR2 sequences are SGHDT and YYEEEE.

This chain connects TRBV5-1 to TRBJ1-3; D is undetermined. Germline-derived CDR1 and CDR2 are SGHRS and YFSETQ. V was trimmed by 4 bases and J by 3 bases, leaving 17 bases between them. The CDR3 consists of 16 residues. The CDR3 reads CASSLDLGAGGNTIYF. CDR3 sequence (DNA): TGCGCCAGCAGCCTCGACCTAGGAGCAGGTGGAAACACCATATATTTT.

This clone was recorded only once. CDR3 amino acids: CASKISANTEAFF. The CDR3 region has the DNA TGTGCCAGCAAAATTTCAGCGAACACTGAAGCTTTCTTT. The rearrangement joins TRBV2 to TRBJ1-1; D not resolved. Germline assignment: CDR1 SNHLY and CDR2 FYNNEI. The CDR3 spans 13 residues. Between the trimmed V and J ends, which lost 7 bases and 1 base, there was a span of 10 bases.

On this clone itself: Other DNA sequences of this sample code for an identical CDR3. The chain is built from TRBV28 and TRBJ2-7; weak D call: TRBD1 (6 bases). Germline values: CDR1 MDHEN, CDR2 SYDVKM. The length of the CDR3 is 13 residues. V dropped 6 bases and J dropped 5 bases, with 14 bases sitting between them. CDR3 DNA: TGTGCCAGCAGCCCTGGGGGCCCAGACGAGCAGTACTTC. It codes for CASSPGGPDEQYF. The full variable domain, completed using reference TRBV28 and TRBJ2-7, is DVKVTQSSRYLVKRTGEKVFLECVQDMDHENMFWYRQDPGLGLRLIYFSYDVKMKEKGDIPEGYSVSREKKERFSLILESASTNQTSMYLCASSPGGPDEQYFGPGTRLTVT.

The V and J genes are TRBV5-4 and TRBJ2-5; a weak D match, TRBD1 (5 bases). Germline V lookup: CDR1 SGHNT, CDR2 YYREEE (reference sequence). The CDR3 sequence is 14 residues long. The V and J ends lost 4 bases and 5 bases respectively, with 15 bases between them. The DNA of the CDR3 is TGTGCCAGCAGCCATATACAGGCAAGGGAGACCCAGTACTTC. It is translated as CASSHIQARETQYF.

Details on this clone: A much larger clone lies a single base off, so this may be a read error. J is TRBJ2-3 and V is TRBV28, with 7 bases that match TRBD2. The CDR3 sequence is 14 residues long. Trimming at V came to 3 bases and at J to 1 base, leaving 1 base not matched to a gene. Germline CDR1 and CDR2: MDHEN and SYDVKM. CDR3 sequence (DNA): TGTGCCAGCAGTTTGAGCGGGGGCACAGATACGCAGTATTTT. Protein sequence: CASSLSGGTDTQYF.

The chain has TRBV11-2 and TRBJ2-5; D tentatively reads TRBD1 or TRBD2 (5 bases each). CDR1 and CDR2 (germline): SGHAT, FQNNGV. The length of the CDR3 is 14 residues. V was clipped by 4 bases and J by 3 bases, with 12 bases between them. CDR3 DNA sequence: TGTGCCAGCAGCTATTGGGGGATCGAAGAGACCCAGTACTTC. Protein product: CASSYWGIEETQYF.

The V and J genes are TRBV11-2 and TRBJ2-7; D call uncertain. The germline V gene encodes CDR1 SGHAT and CDR2 FQNNGV. Trimming removed 6 bases at V and 2 bases at J, with 17 bases between. The CDR3 has 15 residues. CDR3 loop: CASRAPLFRPYEQYF. The CDR3 region has the DNA TGTGCCAGCAGGGCACCCCTTTTCCGCCCCTACGAGCAGTACTTC.

The J gene is TRBJ2-7, the V gene TRBV5-6, with 10 bases that match TRBD1. V lost 1 base to trimming and J lost 7 bases; unmatched junction nucleotides: 8. Per the germline V gene, CDR1 is SGHDT and CDR2 is YYEEEE. The CDR3 sequence is 15 residues long. The CDR3 DNA sequence: TGTGCCAGCAGCTTGCCAGCAGGGACAGGGGAGGAGCAGTACTTC. Amino acids: CASSLPAGTGEEQYF. Combining the CDR3 with reference TRBV5-6 and TRBJ2-7 gives the whole variable domain DAGVTQSPTHLIKTRGQQVTLRCSPKSGHDTVSWYQQALGQGPQFIFQYYEEEERQRGNFPDRFSGHQFPNYSSELNVNALLLGDSALYLCASSLPAGTGEEQYFGPGTRLTVT.

The chain carries TRBV10-3 and TRBJ2-3, with 13 bases identical to TRBD2. Germline values: CDR1 ENHRY, CDR2 SYGVKD. J lost 1 base, V lost 5 bases, and 3 bases had no gene match. The length of the CDR3 is 16 residues. The CDR3 bases are TGTGCCATCAGTCCCGGACTAGCGGGGGGCACAGATACGCAGTATTTT. This translates into CAISPGLAGGTDTQYF.

The chain carries TRBV4-3 and TRBJ2-4; D possibly corresponds to TRBD2 (6 bases). CDR3 length: 13 residues. V lost 2 bases to trimming and J lost 16 bases, with 18 bases between them. CDR1 and CDR2 (germline): LGHNA, YSLEER. DNA for the CDR3: TGCGCCAGCAGCCAAAAGTTCGGGGGATTTGAATACTTC. Translating it yields CASSQKFGGFEYF.

This clone was seen more than once but under ten times. The V call is TRBV5-6, the J call TRBJ2-7, with 8 bases aligning to TRBD2. The V and J ends lost 4 bases and 0 bases, in that order; junction bases with no gene match: 6. The CDR3 has 15 amino acids. The germline gives CDR1 SGHDT, CDR2 YYEEEE. The CDR3 spells CASSLSGTSSYEQYF. For the CDR3, the DNA is TGTGCCAGCAGCCTTTCCGGGACTAGCTCCTACGAGCAGTACTTC.

V and J are TRBV19 and TRBJ2-3, with TRBD2 matching over 15 bases. CDR1 LNHDA and CDR2 SQIVND come from the germline V gene (reference sequence). The CDR3 consists of 20 residues. The junction had 12 bases not matched to a gene; V was cut back by 5 bases and J by 0 bases. The CDR3 DNA reads as TGTGCCAGTAGTTCGGGGACTAGCGGGGGGTTCCCCTCTAGCACAGATACGCAGTATTTT. It yields the protein CASSSGTSGGFPSSTDTQYF.

The V gene is TRBV5-1, the J gene TRBJ2-7, with D perhaps assigned TRBD1 or TRBD2 (5 bases each). There are 14 residues in the CDR3. CDR1 and CDR2 (germline): SGHRS, YFSETQ. V lost 4 bases and J 3 bases, leaving 14 bases between the germline ends. The CDR3 sequence is CASSPGTELYEQYF. Here the CDR3 DNA reads TGCGCCAGCAGCCCAGGGACGGAACTCTACGAGCAGTACTTC.

The chain carries TRBV19 and TRBJ1-1, with a possible D match to TRBD1 (6 bases). Germline V gives CDR1 LNHDA, CDR2 SQIVND (reference sequence). The germline V and J ends were trimmed by 4 bases and 0 bases, with 15 bases remaining between them. The CDR3 is made up of 16 amino acids. The CDR3 coding sequence is TGTGCCAGTAGTAGGGAGGGGGGCAGCATGAACACTGAAGCTTTCTTT. This gives the protein CASSREGGSMNTEAFF.

In the case of this clone: Other DNA sequences of this sample code for an identical CDR3. V and J are TRBV10-3 and TRBJ1-4; D is possibly TRBD1 (5 bases). V was clipped by 0 bases and J by 2 bases, with 7 bases between them. The CDR3 has 15 residues. The germline V gene has CDR1 ENHRY and CDR2 SYGVKD. The CDR3 nucleotides read TGTGCCATCAGTGAGTCGCAGGGCACTAATGAAAAACTGTTTTTT. As protein: CAISESQGTNEKLFF.

The CDR3 nucleotides are TGCGCCAGCAGCTCCGGGAGGGGAACTGAAGCTTTCTTT. Its protein is CASSSGRGTEAFF. The chain combines TRBV5-1 with TRBJ1-1; possibly TRBD1 for D (5 bases). V was pared by 3 bases and J by 5 bases, with 11 bases between. The CDR3 sequence is 13 residues long. The V gene's germline CDR1 is SGHRS and CDR2 YFSETQ. Variable domain in full (rest from reference TRBV5-1 and TRBJ1-1): KAGVTQTPRYLIKTRGQQVTLSCSPISGHRSVSWYQQTPGQGLQFLFEYFSETQRNKGNFPGRFSGRQFSNSRSEMNVSTLELGDSALYLCASSSGRGTEAFFGQGTRLTVV.

The chain has TRBV5-1 and TRBJ2-1; D is ambiguous. The CDR3 is 13 amino acids. CDR1 SGHRS and CDR2 YFSETQ come from the germline V gene. V lost 4 bases and J lost 2, with 7 bases in between. CDR3 bases: TGCGCCAGCAGCCGCCGAACCTACAATGAGCAGTTCTTC. Its translation: CASSRRTYNEQFF.